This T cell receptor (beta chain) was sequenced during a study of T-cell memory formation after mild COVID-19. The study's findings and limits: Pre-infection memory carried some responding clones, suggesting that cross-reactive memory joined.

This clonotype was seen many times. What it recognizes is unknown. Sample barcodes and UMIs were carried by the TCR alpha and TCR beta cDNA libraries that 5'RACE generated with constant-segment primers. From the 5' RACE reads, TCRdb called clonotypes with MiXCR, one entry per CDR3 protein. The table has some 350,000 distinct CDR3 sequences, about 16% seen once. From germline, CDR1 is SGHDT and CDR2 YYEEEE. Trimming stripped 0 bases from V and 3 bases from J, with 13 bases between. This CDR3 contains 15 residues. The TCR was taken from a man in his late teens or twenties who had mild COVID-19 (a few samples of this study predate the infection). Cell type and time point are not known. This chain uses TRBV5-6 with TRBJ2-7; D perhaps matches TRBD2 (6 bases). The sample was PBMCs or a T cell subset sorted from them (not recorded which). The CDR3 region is CASSLVRAGNYEQYF. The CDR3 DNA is TGTGCCAGCAGCTTGGTGCGTGCGGGGAACTACGAGCAGTACTTC.